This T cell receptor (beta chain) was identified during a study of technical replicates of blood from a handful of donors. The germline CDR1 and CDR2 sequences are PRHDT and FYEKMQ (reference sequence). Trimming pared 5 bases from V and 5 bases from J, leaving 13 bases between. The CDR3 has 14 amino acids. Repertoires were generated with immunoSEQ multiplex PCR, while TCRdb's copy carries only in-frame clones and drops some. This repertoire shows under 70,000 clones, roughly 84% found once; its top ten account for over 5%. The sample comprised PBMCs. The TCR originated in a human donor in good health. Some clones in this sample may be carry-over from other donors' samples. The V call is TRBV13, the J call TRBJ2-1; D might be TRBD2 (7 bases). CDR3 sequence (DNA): TGTGCCAGCAGCGGGGGGGCCCAAAACAATGAGCAGTTCTTC. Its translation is CASSGGAQNNEQFF.